Each of the 13 T cell receptor beta chains below was sequenced from the same sample in a study of CD8+CD57+ T cells in acquired aplastic anemia. An expansion of CD8+CD57+ cells by flow cytometry had been shown in patients chosen for sequencing. The use of genomic DNA as template underpinned the TCR beta VDJ and CDR3 profiling. TCRdb re-analysed the reads in MiXCR, keeping a single row per CDR3 protein. This table holds 150,000 to 200,000 distinct CDR3 sequences, 48% found once. The sample comprised sorted CD4+, CD8+, or CD8+CD57+ T cells (not recorded which) from PBMCs. The origin of the receptors is a human donor with aplastic anemia.

This chain connects TRBV15 to TRBJ2-7; TRBD1 agrees at 9 bases. Germline V gives CDR1 LNHNV, CDR2 YYDKDF (reference sequence). CDR3 length: 16 amino acids. Trimming removed 0 bases from V and 5 bases from J; junction bases left unmatched: 8. CDR3 amino acids: CATSREKGQGLNEQYF. The CDR3 bases are TGTGCCACCAGCAGAGAAAAGGGACAGGGCCTCAACGAGCAGTACTTC. The whole variable domain, remainder taken from reference TRBV15 and TRBJ2-7, is DAMVIQNPRYQVTQFGKPVTLSCSQTLNHNVMYWYQQKSSQAPKLLFHYYDKDFNNEADTPDNFQSRRPNTSFCFLDIRSPGLGDTAMYLCATSREKGQGLNEQYFGPGTRLTVT.

In regard to this clonotype: In this CDR3 the conserved last residue, phenylalanine or tryptophan, is missing, so a read error is likely. The gene calls are TRBV6-4 and TRBJ1-1; 7 bases align to TRBD1. Germline V gene sequence: CDR1 MRHNA, CDR2 SNTAGT. CDR3 length: 14 residues. CDR3 in amino acids: CASSPTGRNTEAFL. The CDR3, as DNA: TGCGCCAGCAGTCCGACAGGGAGGAACACTGAAGCTTTCCTT.

The chain joins TRBV20-1 to TRBJ2-5; 10 nucleotides match TRBD2. The CDR3 consists of 15 residues. The V gene's germline CDR1 is DFQATT and CDR2 SNEGSKA (reference sequence). The V gene end was trimmed by 3 bases and the J gene end by 5 bases; junction bases not matched to a gene: 9. This CDR3 is CSARVAGGGWETQYF. The CDR3 coding sequence is TGCAGTGCTAGGGTAGCGGGAGGAGGCTGGGAGACCCAGTACTTC.

This clonotype was seen repeatedly, ten times or more. The chain has TRBV5-1 and TRBJ2-5; D tentatively reads TRBD1 or TRBD2 (6 bases each). Germline CDR1 reads SGHRS; CDR2 reads YFSETQ. V lost 5 bases to trimming and J lost 2 bases, with 16 bases between them. The CDR3 has 15 amino acids. The CDR3 loop is CASRTGGQGQETQYF. For the CDR3, the DNA is TGCGCCAGCAGAACTGGGGGGCAGGGGCAAGAGACCCAGTACTTC.

The chain carries TRBV7-3 and TRBJ2-3, with D uncertain. CDR3 length: 16 amino acids. Germline-derived CDR1 and CDR2 are SGHTA and FQGTGA. V was pared by 5 bases and J by 1 base, with 16 bases between. The CDR3: CASSPNSGMGTDTQYF. CDR3 bases: TGTGCCAGCAGCCCAAACTCGGGTATGGGCACAGATACGCAGTATTTT.

Concerning this clonotype: A much larger clone lies one base from this, so it may be a read error. V and J are TRBV6-1 and TRBJ2-1; D is undetermined. The CDR3 spans 12 residues. CDR1 and CDR2 from the germline V gene are MNHNS and SASEGT. The CDR3, as DNA: TGTGCCAGCACTCCCACGCGGAATGAGCAGCTCTTC. Amino acid sequence: CASTPTRNEQLF.

In its sample, this clonotype ranks as medium-sized (0.01 to 0.1%). The chain joins TRBV10-3 to TRBJ2-7; D is perhaps TRBD2 (5 bases). Looked up from germline, CDR1 is ENHRY and CDR2 is SYGVKD. Between the trimmed V and J ends, which lost 6 bases and 0 bases, there was a span of 6 bases. The CDR3 is 12 amino acids. The chain's CDR3 is CAIRGDSYEQYF. The CDR3 nucleotides are TGTGCCATCAGGGGAGACTCCTACGAGCAGTACTTC.

This clonotype came up many times. This CDR3 is CASSAQDRGTYEQYF. CDR3 bases: TGTGCCAGTAGTGCCCAGGACAGGGGAACCTACGAGCAGTACTTC. This chain uses TRBV19 with TRBJ2-7; TRBD1 matches 9 bases. Germline CDR1 is LNHDA and CDR2 is SQIVND (reference sequence). The V and J ends lost 5 bases and 2 bases, in that order; junction bases with no gene match: 7. This CDR3 contains 15 residues.

This clonotype was seen ten or more times. The genes are TRBV19 and TRBJ1-4; D perhaps matches TRBD1 (5 bases). This CDR3 is built from 13 residues. Trimming stripped 3 bases from V and 6 bases from J, with 8 bases between. The V gene's germline CDR1 is LNHDA and CDR2 SQIVND (reference sequence). The CDR3 sequence: CASSIRQHEKLFF. DNA of the CDR3: TGTGCCAGTAGTATCAGACAGCATGAAAAACTGTTTTTT.

V gene TRBV2 combines with J gene TRBJ2-1; D could derive from TRBD1 or TRBD2 (5 bases each). Germline lookup yields CDR1 SNHLY and CDR2 FYNNEI. V lost 6 bases, J lost 0 bases, and 12 bases lay in between. There are 15 residues in the CDR3. The chain's CDR3 is CASSEGPSSYNEQFF. CDR3 nucleotide sequence: TGTGCCAGCAGCGAGGGGCCAAGCTCCTACAATGAGCAGTTCTTC. Filled out from reference TRBV2 and TRBJ2-1, the complete variable domain reads EPEVTQTPSHQVTQMGQEVILRCVPISNHLYFYWYRQILGQKVEFLVSFYNNEISEKSEIFDDQFSVERPDGSNFTLKIRSTKLEDSAMYFCASSEGPSSYNEQFFGPGTRLTVL.

The V and J genes are TRBV25-1 and TRBJ1-6; 8 nucleotides agree with TRBD1. The J segment lost 9 bases and the V segment lost 6 bases, leaving 16 bases of the junction unmatched. This CDR3 region has 17 residues. CDR1 is MGHDK and CDR2 is SYGVNS in the germline V gene. CDR3 sequence (DNA): TGTGCCAGCAGCAAATACGGGACAGGACAAGGCGGTTCACCCCTCCACTTT. It yields the protein CASSKYGTGQGGSPLHF.

This clonotype was seen only once. The chain joins TRBV5-1 to TRBJ2-1; D is uncertain. Per the germline V gene, CDR1 is SGHRS and CDR2 is YFSETQ. The V and J ends lost 1 base and 5 bases respectively, with 13 bases between them. The CDR3 extends over 15 amino acids. CDR3 sequence reads: CASSLRPSGDNEQFF. As DNA, the CDR3 is TGCGCCAGCAGCTTGCGACCCTCCGGCGACAATGAGCAGTTCTTC. The full variable domain, its missing parts supplied by reference TRBV5-1 and TRBJ2-1, is KAGVTQTPRYLIKTRGQQVTLSCSPISGHRSVSWYQQTPGQGLQFLFEYFSETQRNKGNFPGRFSGRQFSNSRSEMNVSTLELGDSALYLCASSLRPSGDNEQFFGPGTRLTVL.

This clonotype was found many times. The V call is TRBV10-1, the J call TRBJ2-7, with D perhaps matching TRBD1 (6 bases). The germline CDR1 and CDR2 sequences are WNHNN and SYGVQD (reference sequence). The CDR3 loop spans 14 amino acids. V shed 0 bases and J shed 7 bases, with 13 bases lying between them. Written as DNA, the CDR3 is TGCGCCAGCAGTGAGTCCACAGGGCATCGGGAGCAGTACTTC. Its protein product is CASSESTGHREQYF.